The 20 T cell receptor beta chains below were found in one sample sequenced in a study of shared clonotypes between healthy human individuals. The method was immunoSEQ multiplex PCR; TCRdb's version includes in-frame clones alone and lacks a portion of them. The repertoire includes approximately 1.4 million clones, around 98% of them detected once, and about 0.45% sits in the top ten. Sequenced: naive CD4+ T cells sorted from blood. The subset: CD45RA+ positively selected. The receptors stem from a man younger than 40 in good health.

This CDR3 is CASSGRLDSGNTIYF. In DNA form, the CDR3 reads TGTGCCAGCAGTGGACGGCTTGACTCTGGAAACACCATATATTTT. The chain employs TRBV6-1 and TRBJ1-3; D gene unclear. Germline lookup yields CDR1 MNHNS and CDR2 SASEGT. V gave up 4 bases and J gave up 0 bases, with 10 bases separating them. This CDR3 region has 15 residues.

The CDR3 bases are TGTGCCAGCAGTACGTTCATCTGGACTAGCAGATACGAGCAGTACTTC. Translating it yields CASSTFIWTSRYEQYF. The chain combines TRBV28 with TRBJ2-7; 8 bases agree with TRBD2. V lost 5 bases and J lost 4; bases outside the gene matches: 13. The V gene's germline CDR1 is MDHEN and CDR2 SYDVKM. The CDR3 length is 16 residues. Drawing the rest from reference TRBV28 and TRBJ2-7, the complete variable domain is DVKVTQSSRYLVKRTGEKVFLECVQDMDHENMFWYRQDPGLGLRLIYFSYDVKMKEKGDIPEGYSVSREKKERFSLILESASTNQTSMYLCASSTFIWTSRYEQYFGPGTRLTVT.

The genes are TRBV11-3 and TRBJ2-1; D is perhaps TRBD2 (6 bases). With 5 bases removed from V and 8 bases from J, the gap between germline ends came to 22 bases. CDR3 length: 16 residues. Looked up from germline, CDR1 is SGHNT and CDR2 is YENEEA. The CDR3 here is CASSPQDPRGSDEQFF. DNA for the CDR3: TGTGCCAGCAGCCCACAGGATCCGCGGGGTAGTGATGAGCAGTTCTTC.

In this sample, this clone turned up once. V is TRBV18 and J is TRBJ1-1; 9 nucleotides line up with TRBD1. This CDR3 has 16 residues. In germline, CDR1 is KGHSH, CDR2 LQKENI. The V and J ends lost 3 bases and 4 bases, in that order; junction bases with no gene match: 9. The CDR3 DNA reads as TGTGCCAGCTCACCTATCGGGACAGGGCCCAGCACTGAAGCTTTCTTT. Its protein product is CASSPIGTGPSTEAFF.

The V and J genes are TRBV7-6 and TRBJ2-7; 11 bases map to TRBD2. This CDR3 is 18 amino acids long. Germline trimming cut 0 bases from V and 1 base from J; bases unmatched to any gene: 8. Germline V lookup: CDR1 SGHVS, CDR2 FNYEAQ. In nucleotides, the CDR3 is TGTGCCAGCAGCTTAGCAACCCCCCTAGCGGGAGGTTCCTACGAGCAGTACTTC. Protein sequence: CASSLATPLAGGSYEQYF.

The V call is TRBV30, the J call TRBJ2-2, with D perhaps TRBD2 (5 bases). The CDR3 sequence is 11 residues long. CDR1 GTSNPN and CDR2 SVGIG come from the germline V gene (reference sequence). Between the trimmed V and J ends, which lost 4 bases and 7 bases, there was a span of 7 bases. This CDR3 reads CAWTSGGELFF. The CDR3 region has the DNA TGTGCCTGGACCAGCGGCGGGGAGCTGTTTTTT.

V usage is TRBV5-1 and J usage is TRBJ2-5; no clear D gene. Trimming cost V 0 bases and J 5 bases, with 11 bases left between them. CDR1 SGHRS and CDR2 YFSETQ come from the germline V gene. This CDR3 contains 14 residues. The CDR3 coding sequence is TGCGCCAGCAGCTTGGTGGTGTTTTCTGAGACCCAGTACTTC. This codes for CASSLVVFSETQYF.

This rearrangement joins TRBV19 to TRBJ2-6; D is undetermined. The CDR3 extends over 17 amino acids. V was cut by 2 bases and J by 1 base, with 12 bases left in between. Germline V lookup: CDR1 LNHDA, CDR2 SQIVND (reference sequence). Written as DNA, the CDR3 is TGTGCCAGTAGTATAAATAATAGGGTATCTGGGGCCAACGTCCTGACTTTC. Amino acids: CASSINNRVSGANVLTF.

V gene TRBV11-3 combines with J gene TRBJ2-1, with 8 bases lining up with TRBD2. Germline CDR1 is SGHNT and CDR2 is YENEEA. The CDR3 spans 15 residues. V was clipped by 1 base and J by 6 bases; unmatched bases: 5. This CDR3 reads CASSLGGTRGNEQFF. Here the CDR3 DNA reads TGTGCCAGCAGCTTAGGAGGGACTAGGGGCAATGAGCAGTTCTTC.

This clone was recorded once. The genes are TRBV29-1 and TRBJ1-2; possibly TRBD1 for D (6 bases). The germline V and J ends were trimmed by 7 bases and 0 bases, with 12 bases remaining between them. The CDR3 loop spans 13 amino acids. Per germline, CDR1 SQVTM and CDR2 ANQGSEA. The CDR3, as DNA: TGCAGCGCTCTGGACAGAGCTAACTATGGCTACACCTTC. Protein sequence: CSALDRANYGYTF.

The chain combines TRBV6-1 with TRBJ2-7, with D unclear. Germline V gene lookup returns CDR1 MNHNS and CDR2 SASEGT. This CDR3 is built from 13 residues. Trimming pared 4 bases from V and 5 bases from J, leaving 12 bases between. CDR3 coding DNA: TGTGCCAGCAGTGCGGCGCAGAGGAACGAGCAGTACTTC. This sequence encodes CASSAAQRNEQYF.

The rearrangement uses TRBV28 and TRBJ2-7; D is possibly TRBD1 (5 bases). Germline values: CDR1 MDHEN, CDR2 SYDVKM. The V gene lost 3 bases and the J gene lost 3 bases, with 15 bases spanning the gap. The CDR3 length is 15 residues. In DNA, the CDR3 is TGTGCCAGCAGTTTTCCCACAGGCCGCCACTACGAGCAGTACTTC. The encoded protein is CASSFPTGRHYEQYF.

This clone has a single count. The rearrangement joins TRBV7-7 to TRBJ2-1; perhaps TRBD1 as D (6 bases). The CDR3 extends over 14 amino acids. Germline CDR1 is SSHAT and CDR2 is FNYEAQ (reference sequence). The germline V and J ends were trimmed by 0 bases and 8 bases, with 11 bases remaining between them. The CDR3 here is CASSLAQGMYEQFF. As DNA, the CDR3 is TGTGCCAGCAGCTTAGCCCAGGGGATGTATGAGCAGTTCTTC.

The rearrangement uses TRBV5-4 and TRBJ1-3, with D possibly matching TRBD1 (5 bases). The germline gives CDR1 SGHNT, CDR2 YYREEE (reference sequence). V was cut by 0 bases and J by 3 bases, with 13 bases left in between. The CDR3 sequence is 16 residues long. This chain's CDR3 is CASSLGIQGGGNTIYF. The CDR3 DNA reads TGTGCCAGCAGCTTGGGGATTCAGGGAGGTGGAAACACCATATATTTT.

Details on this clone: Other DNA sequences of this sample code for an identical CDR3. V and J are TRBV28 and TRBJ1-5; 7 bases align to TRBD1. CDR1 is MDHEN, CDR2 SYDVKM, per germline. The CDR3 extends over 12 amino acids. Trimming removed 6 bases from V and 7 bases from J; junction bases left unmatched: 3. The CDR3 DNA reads TGTGCCAGCAGCTCAGGGGGACAGCCCCAGCATTTT. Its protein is CASSSGGQPQHF.

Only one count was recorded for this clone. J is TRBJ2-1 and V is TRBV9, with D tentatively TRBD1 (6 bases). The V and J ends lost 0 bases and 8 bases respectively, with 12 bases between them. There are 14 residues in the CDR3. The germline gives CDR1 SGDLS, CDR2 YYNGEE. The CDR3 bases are TGTGCCAGCAGCGTAGCTTACAGGGCGCATGAGCAGTTCTTC. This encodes CASSVAYRAHEQFF. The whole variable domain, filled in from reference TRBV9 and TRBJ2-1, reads DSGVTQTPKHLITATGQRVTLRCSPRSGDLSVYWYQQSLDQGLQFLIQYYNGEERAKGNILERFSAQQFPDLHSELNLSSLELGDSALYFCASSVAYRAHEQFFGPGTRLTVL.

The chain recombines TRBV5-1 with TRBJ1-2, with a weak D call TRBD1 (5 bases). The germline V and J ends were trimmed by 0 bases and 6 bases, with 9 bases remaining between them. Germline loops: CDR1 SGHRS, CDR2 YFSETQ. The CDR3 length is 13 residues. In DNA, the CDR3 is TGCGCCAGCAGCTTGGAGGCAGGGCATGGCTACACCTTC. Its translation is CASSLEAGHGYTF.

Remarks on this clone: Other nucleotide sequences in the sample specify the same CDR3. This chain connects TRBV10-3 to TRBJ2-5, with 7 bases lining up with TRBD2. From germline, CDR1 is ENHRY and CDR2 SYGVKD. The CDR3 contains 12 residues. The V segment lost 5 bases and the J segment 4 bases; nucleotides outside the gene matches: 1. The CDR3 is CAISPGGETQYF. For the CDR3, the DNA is TGTGCCATCAGTCCGGGGGGAGAGACCCAGTACTTC.

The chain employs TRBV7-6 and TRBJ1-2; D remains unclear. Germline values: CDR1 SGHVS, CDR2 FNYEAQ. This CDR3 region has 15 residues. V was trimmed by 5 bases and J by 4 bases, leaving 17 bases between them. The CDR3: CASSPHSRKTYGYTF. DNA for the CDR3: TGTGCCAGCAGCCCTCATTCTCGAAAGACCTATGGCTACACCTTC.

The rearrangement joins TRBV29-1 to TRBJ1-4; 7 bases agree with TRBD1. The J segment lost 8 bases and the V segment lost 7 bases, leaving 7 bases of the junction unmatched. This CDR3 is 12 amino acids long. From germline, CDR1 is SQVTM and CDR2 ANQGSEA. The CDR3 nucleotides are TGCAGCGCCAGGACAGGTTACGAAAAACTGTTTTTT. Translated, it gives CSARTGYEKLFF. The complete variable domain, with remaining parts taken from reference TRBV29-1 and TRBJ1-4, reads SAVISQKPSRDICQRGTSLTIQCQVDSQVTMMFWYRQQPGQSLTLIATANQGSEATYESGFVIDKFPISRPNLTFSTLTVSNMSPEDSSIYLCSARTGYEKLFFGSGTQLSVL.